This TCR beta chain was sequenced during a study of cytomegalovirus exposure and HLA in healthy donors. Points from the study as a whole: Overall, some 160 TCR beta chains were annotated as cytomegalovirus-associated.

As regards this clone: As yet, its antigen is unknown.

Looked up from germline, CDR1 is SGHDN and CDR2 is FVKESK. The length of the CDR3 is 16 residues. Deletions cut 0 bases from V and 4 bases from J, with 15 bases between. PCR primers comprised 60 Vbeta and 13 Jbeta primers. TCRdb's table, derived via immunoSEQ multiplex PCR, lists solely in-frame clones and lacks some. The sample includes some 150,000 clones, roughly 80% of them seen just once. This sequence originates from a female donor in good health and CMV-seronegative. Sequenced: PBMCs. The genes are TRBV14 and TRBJ1-1; weak D call: TRBD1 (5 bases). The CDR3 region is CASSQDQRPGGTEAFF. CDR3 DNA: TGTGCCAGCAGCCAAGATCAAAGGCCGGGGGGCACTGAAGCTTTCTTT. Drawing the rest from reference TRBV14 and TRBJ1-1, the complete variable domain is EAGVTQFPSHSVIEKGQTVTLRCDPISGHDNLYWYRRVMGKEIKFLLHFVKESKQDESGMPNNRFLAERTGGTYSTLKVQPAELEDSGVYFCASSQDQRPGGTEAFFGQGTRLTVV.